This passage covers 4 T cell receptor beta chains from one sample sequenced in a study of T-cell reconstitution after alpha-beta-depleted transplantation in children. This sample's TCRbeta library carried unique molecular identifier barcodes. Each CDR3 protein gets one entry after TCRdb re-called the PCR reads with MiXCR. The repertoire has roughly 310,000 distinct CDR3 sequences, about a quarter of them found once; the top ten carry roughly 9.8%. Sequencing used PBMCs, mostly from graft donor cells, obtained 180 days after TCRalphabeta/CD19-depleted stem cell transplant. The receptors derive from a male patient younger than 18 who had a stem cell transplant for acute lymphoblastic leukemia, so the T cells may come from the graft donor.

This clonotype was seen a handful of times. The genes are TRBV12-5 and TRBJ2-7, with 12 positions matching TRBD2. Germline V gene lookup returns CDR1 LGHNT and CDR2 FRNRAP. The CDR3 spans 19 residues. Unmatched junction bases numbered 16, after V lost 3 bases and J lost 4 bases. The CDR3 nucleotides are TGTGCTAGTGGTTTCGTTGGGGTCCAGACTAGCGGGAGAAAGTACGAGCAGTACTTC. Protein sequence: CASGFVGVQTSGRKYEQYF.

There are a few counts of this clonotype. In DNA form, the CDR3 reads TGCGCCAGCAGCTTCGACGTAGGATCGATTGAAGCTTTCTTT. It translates to CASSFDVGSIEAFF. The rearrangement uses TRBV5-1 and TRBJ1-1; D unresolved. This CDR3 contains 14 residues. Trimming removed 2 bases from V and 7 bases from J, with 15 bases in between. Germline lookup yields CDR1 SGHRS and CDR2 YFSETQ.

The chain is built from TRBV7-4 and TRBJ2-7, with D possibly TRBD2 on 5 matching bases. The CDR3 length is 13 residues. Trimming pared 8 bases from V and 4 bases from J, leaving 15 bases between. Germline V gene lookup returns CDR1 SGHVT and CDR2 SQSDAQ. CDR3 in amino acids: CASLLVSFYEQYF. CDR3 nucleotides: TGTGCCAGCCTACTAGTCTCTTTTTACGAGCAGTACTTC.

This clonotype came up many times. The chain combines TRBV7-3 with TRBJ2-7, with 8 bases identical to TRBD2. Germline lookup yields CDR1 SGHTA and CDR2 FQGTGA. The length of the CDR3 is 15 residues. V was pared by 3 bases and J by 0 bases, with 4 bases of the junction left unmatched. CDR3 amino acids: CASSFQGTSSYEQYF. DNA for the CDR3: TGTGCCAGCAGCTTTCAAGGGACTAGCTCCTACGAGCAGTACTTC.